This TCR beta chain was captured in a study of shared clonotypes between healthy human individuals. Assay used: immunoSEQ multiplex PCR; TCRdb lists only in-frame clones, some missing. The data show under 2,500,000 clones, approximately 94% seen once. Points on this clone: The antigen remains unidentified.

CDR1 is SGHTA, CDR2 FQGTGA, per germline. The CDR3 is 15 amino acids. V was clipped by 2 bases and J by 2 bases, with 11 bases between them. The study's findings and limits: Incomplete sequencing of sorted subsets was indicated by rarefaction despite large depth.

The receptor comes from a man aged 18 to 30 in good health. The V call is TRBV7-3, the J call TRBJ2-3; either TRBD1 or TRBD2 may fit D (5 bases each). Sequencing input: naive CD4+ T cells sorted from blood. Regarding subset: CD45RA+ positively selected. This chain's CDR3 is CASSLGTVNTDTQYF. CDR3 DNA sequence: TGTGCCAGCAGCTTAGGGACGGTAAACACAGATACGCAGTATTTT.